The next 2 T cell receptor beta chains were all read from a single sample in a study of T cells after posttransplantation cyclophosphamide. Clones were sequenced by immunoSEQ multiplex PCR, and TCRdb holds only the in-frame ones, with some missing. The data hold roughly 19,000 clones, with around 70% observed a single time. A marrow graft followed busulfan-fludarabine conditioning, with cyclophosphamide on days +3 and +4. The sample was PBMCs, taken after an allogeneic stem cell transplant with post-transplant cyclophosphamide. The receptors were gathered from a male patient aged 30 to 40 who received an allogeneic stem cell transplant from a related donor, was CMV-positive, and had acute GVHD only. The graft donor may have given rise to some T cells.

V gene TRBV5-1 combines with J gene TRBJ1-2, with TRBD1 matching 7 bases. Germline loops: CDR1 SGHRS, CDR2 YFSETQ. The V segment lost 0 bases and the J segment 5 bases; nucleotides outside the gene matches: 1. This CDR3 contains 13 residues. CDR3 coding DNA: TGCGCCAGCAGCTTGGAGGGGGCTTATGGCTACACCTTC. This gives the protein CASSLEGAYGYTF.

This clone occurred a few times. V and J are TRBV4-3 and TRBJ2-1; D remains ambiguous. CDR1 and CDR2 (germline): LGHNA, YSLEER. Trimming removed 0 bases at V and 10 bases at J, with 10 bases between. There are 13 residues in the CDR3. The CDR3 here is CASSQDIVVEQFF. The CDR3 region has the DNA TGCGCCAGCAGCCAAGATATAGTGGTAGAGCAGTTCTTC.